This TCR beta chain originates from a study of T-cell reconstitution after alpha-beta-depleted transplantation in children. This clonotype came up many times. Germline CDR1 reads SGHDT; CDR2 reads YYEEEE. With 4 bases clipped from V and 5 bases from J, the junction kept 7 bases outside the gene matches. The CDR3 spans 16 residues. As it was prepared, the TCRbeta library received unique molecular identifiers. Using its own MiXCR run on the PCR reads, TCRdb lists one record per CDR3 protein. The table has hundreds of thousands of distinct CDR3 sequences, approximately 15% seen once. This receptor was identified in a human donor who donated a stem cell graft to a child with acute myeloid leukemia. The chain uses TRBV5-6 and TRBJ2-5; 14 bases map to TRBD2. The sequencing here drew on PBMCs from the stem cell graft donor, taken from the stem cell graft. The CDR3 nucleotides read TGTGCCAGCAGCCTGGGACTAGCGGGGGATTATGAGACCCAGTACTTC. Protein sequence: CASSLGLAGDYETQYF. The entire variable domain, with the rest obtained from reference TRBV5-6 and TRBJ2-5, is as follows: DAGVTQSPTHLIKTRGQQVTLRCSPKSGHDTVSWYQQALGQGPQFIFQYYEEEERQRGNFPDRFSGHQFPNYSSELNVNALLLGDSALYLCASSLGLAGDYETQYFGPGTRLLVL.